This TCR beta chain was sequenced during a study of blood T cell repertoires in COVID-19. At the level of the study: Whether acute or convalescent, the COVID-19 samples came from the United States, Italy and Spain.

This clone is a singleton in its sample. As processed by the authors: Reference gene primer amplification yielded estimated nucleated cell counts. Libraries were prepared by immunoSEQ multiplex PCR; TCRdb keeps only in-frame clonotypes and omits some of them. V, J and clone size were drawn from that table, and D and trimming were deduced from the DNA. The repertoire includes over 250,000 clones, more than 70% of them detected once, and 0.9% to 1% sits in the top ten. The source material was peripheral blood. The origin of this receptor is a middle-aged woman who had recovered from COVID-19.

Here the CDR3 reads CASSALAGAGADTQYF. The CDR3 coding sequence is TGTGCCAGCAGCGCTCTAGCGGGAGCCGGGGCAGATACGCAGTATTTT. The V gene is TRBV7-3, the J gene TRBJ2-3; 10 bases align to TRBD2. Germline CDR1 SGHTA, CDR2 FQGTGA. The CDR3 contains 16 residues. The V and J ends lost 5 bases and 4 bases, in that order; junction bases with no gene match: 9.